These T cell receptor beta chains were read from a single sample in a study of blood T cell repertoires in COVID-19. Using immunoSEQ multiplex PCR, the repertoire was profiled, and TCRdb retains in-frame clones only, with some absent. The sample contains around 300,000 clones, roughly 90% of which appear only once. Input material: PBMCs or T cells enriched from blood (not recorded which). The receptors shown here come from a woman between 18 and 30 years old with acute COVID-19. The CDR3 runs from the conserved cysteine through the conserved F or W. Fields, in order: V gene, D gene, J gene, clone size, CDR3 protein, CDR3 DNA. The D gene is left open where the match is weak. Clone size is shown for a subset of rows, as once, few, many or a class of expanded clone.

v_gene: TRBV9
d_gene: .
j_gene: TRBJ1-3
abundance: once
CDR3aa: CASSVGGRSGNTIYF
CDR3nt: TGTGCCAGCAGCGTAGGGGGCCGCTCTGGAAACACCATATATTTT

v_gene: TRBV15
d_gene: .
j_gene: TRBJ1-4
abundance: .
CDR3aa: CATSSRGSSNEKLFF
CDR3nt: TGTGCCACCAGCAGCCGGGGGTCGTCTAATGAAAAACTGTTTTTT

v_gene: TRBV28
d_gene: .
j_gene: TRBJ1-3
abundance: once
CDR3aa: CASSLTYPEGGNTIYF
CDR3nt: TGTGCCAGCAGTTTGACTTATCCGGAAGGTGGAAACACCATATATTTT

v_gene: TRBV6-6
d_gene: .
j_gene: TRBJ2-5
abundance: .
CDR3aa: CASGGITYQETQYF
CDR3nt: TGTGCCAGCGGGGGGATTACGTACCAAGAGACCCAGTACTTC

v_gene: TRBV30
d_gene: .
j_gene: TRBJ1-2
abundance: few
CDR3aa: CAAREGNNYGYTF
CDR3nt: TGTGCCGCGAGGGAGGGAAATAACTATGGCTACACCTTC

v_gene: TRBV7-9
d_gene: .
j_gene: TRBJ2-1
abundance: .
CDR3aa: CASSLAEDEQFF
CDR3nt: TGTGCCAGCAGCTTAGCGGAGGATGAGCAGTTCTTC

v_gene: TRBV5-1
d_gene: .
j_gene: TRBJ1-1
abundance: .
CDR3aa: CASRGGDQNTEAFF
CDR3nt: TGCGCCAGCAGAGGAGGGGACCAGAACACTGAAGCTTTCTTT

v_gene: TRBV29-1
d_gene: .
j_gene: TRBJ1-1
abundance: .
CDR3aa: CSVQGQWNTEAFF
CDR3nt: TGCAGCGTCCAGGGACAATGGAACACTGAAGCTTTCTTT

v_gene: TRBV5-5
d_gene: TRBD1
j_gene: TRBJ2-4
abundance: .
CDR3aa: CASSTRGPAKNIQYF
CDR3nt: TGTGCCAGCAGCACCAGGGGGCCCGCCAAAAACATTCAGTACTTC

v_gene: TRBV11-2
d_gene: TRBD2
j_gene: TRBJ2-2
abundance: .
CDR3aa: CASRPLAGGTGELFF
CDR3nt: TGTGCCAGCAGGCCACTAGCGGGAGGAACCGGGGAGCTGTTTTTT

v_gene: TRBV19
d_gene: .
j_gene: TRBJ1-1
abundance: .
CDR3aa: CASRLTGWDTEAFF
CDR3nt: TGTGCCAGCCGCCTTACAGGGTGGGACACTGAAGCTTTCTTT

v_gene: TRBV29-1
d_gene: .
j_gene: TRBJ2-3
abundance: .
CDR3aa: CSVSGFEGNTQYF
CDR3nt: TGCAGCGTGAGCGGATTCGAGGGAAATACGCAGTATTTT

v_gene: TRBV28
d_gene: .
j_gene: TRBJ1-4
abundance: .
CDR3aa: CASSLFRVFEKLFF
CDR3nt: TGTGCCAGCAGTTTATTCAGGGTATTTGAAAAACTGTTTTTT

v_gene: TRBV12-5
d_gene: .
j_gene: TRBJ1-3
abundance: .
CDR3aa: CASGFGGEVGNTIYF
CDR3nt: TGTGCTAGTGGTTTCGGCGGGGAAGTAGGAAACACCATATATTTT

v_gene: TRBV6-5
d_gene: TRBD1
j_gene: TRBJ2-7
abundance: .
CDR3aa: CASSFGTGGYEQYF
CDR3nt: TGTGCCAGCAGTTTTGGGACAGGGGGCTACGAGCAGTACTTC

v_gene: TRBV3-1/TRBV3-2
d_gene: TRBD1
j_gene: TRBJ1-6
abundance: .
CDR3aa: CASSQVDRDSPLHF
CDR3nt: TGTGCCAGCAGCCAAGTCGACAGGGATTCACCCCTCCACTTT

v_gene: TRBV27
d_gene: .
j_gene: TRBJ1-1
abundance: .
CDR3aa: CASSEYRETEAFF
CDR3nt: TGTGCCAGCAGTGAATACAGGGAAACTGAAGCTTTCTTT

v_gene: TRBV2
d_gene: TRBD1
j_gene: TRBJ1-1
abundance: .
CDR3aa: CASSSSDRGHEAFF
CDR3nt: TGTGCCAGCAGTAGCTCAGACAGGGGGCATGAAGCTTTCTTT

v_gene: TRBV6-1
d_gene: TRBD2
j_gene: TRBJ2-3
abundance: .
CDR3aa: CASSEVGLAGGRDTQYF
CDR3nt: TGTGCCAGCAGTGAAGTGGGACTAGCGGGAGGAAGAGATACGCAGTATTTT

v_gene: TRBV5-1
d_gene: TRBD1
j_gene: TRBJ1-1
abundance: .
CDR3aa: CASSSTGGAGTEAFF
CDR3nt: TGCGCCAGCAGCTCGACAGGGGGCGCGGGCACTGAAGCTTTCTTT

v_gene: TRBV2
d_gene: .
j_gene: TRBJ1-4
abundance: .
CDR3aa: CASLDSPYEKLFF
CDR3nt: TGTGCCAGCCTTGACAGCCCCTATGAAAAACTGTTTTTT

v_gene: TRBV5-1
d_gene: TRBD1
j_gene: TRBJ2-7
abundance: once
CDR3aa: CASSLFGTVTSYEQYF
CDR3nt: TGCGCCAGCAGCTTGTTCGGGACAGTTACCTCCTACGAACAGTACTTC

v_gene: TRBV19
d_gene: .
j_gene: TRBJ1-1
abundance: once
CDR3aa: CASNEGGGTEAFF
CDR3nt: TGTGCCAGTAACGAAGGGGGGGGGACTGAAGCTTTCTTT

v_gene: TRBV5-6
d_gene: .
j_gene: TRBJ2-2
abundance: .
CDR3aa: CASSSQGTGELFF
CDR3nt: TGTGCCAGCAGCTCACAGGGAACTGGGGAGCTGTTTTTT

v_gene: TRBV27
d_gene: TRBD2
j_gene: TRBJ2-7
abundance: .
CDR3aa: CASSFSPGTSVAEYF
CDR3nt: TGTGCCAGCAGTTTTTCCCCGGGGACTAGCGTAGCCGAGTACTTC

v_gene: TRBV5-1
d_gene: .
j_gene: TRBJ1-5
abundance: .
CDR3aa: CASSLTGSSNQPQHF
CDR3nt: TGCGCCAGCAGCTTGACAGGGTCTAGCAATCAGCCCCAGCATTTT

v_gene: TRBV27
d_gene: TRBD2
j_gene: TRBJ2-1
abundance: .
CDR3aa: CASSGLASYNEQFF
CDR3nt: TGTGCCAGCAGCGGACTAGCTTCGTACAATGAGCAGTTCTTC

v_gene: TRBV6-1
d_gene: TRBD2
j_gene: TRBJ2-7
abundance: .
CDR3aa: CASSEPLAGGLYEQYF
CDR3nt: TGTGCCAGCAGTGAACCCTTAGCGGGAGGCCTCTACGAGCAGTACTTC

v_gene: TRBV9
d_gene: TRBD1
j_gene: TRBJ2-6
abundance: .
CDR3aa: CASSAGTGLYSGANVLTF
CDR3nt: TGTGCCAGCAGCGCGGGGACAGGGCTATACTCTGGGGCCAACGTCCTGACTTTC

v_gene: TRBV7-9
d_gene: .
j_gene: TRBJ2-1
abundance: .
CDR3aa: CASSSPTEQGLSSYNEQFF
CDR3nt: TGTGCCAGCAGCTCACCGACGGAACAGGGTTTAAGCTCCTACAATGAGCAGTTCTTC

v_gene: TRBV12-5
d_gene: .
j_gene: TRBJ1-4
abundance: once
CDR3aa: CASGGGTATNEKLFF
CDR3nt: TGTGCTAGTGGGGGAGGGACTGCAACTAATGAAAAACTGTTTTTT

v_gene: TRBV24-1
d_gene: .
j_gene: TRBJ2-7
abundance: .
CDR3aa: CATSKDREQYF
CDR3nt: TGTGCCACCAGTAAGGACAGAGAGCAGTACTTC

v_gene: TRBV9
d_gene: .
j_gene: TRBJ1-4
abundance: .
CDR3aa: CASSPASGTTNEKLFF
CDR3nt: TGTGCCAGCAGCCCAGCCTCAGGGACAACTAATGAAAAACTGTTTTTT

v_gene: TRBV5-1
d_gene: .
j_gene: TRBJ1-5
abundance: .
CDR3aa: CASSLDGGGSNQPQHF
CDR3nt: TGCGCCAGCAGCTTGGATGGGGGGGGCAGCAATCAGCCCCAGCATTTT

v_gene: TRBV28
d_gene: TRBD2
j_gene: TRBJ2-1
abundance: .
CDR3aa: CASSTGTSGRNRQFF
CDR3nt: TGTGCCAGCTCCACCGGGACTAGCGGGAGAAATAGGCAGTTCTTC

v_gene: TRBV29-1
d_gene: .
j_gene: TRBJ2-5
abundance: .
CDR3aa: CSVDGIRGRQETQYF
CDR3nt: TGCAGCGTTGACGGTATCCGGGGGAGACAAGAGACCCAGTACTTC

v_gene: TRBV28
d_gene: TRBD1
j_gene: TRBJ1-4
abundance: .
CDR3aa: CASSSDDRGGEKLFF
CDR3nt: TGTGCCAGCAGTTCAGACGACAGGGGAGGGGAAAAACTGTTTTTT

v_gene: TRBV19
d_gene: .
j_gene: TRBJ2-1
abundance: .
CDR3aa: CASTSRDYNEQFF
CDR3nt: TGTGCCAGTACTAGCAGAGACTACAATGAGCAGTTCTTC

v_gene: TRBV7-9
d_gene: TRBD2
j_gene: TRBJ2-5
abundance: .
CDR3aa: CASRIAGETQYF
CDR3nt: TGTGCCAGCAGAATAGCGGGGGAGACCCAGTACTTC

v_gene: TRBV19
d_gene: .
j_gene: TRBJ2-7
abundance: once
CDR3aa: CASSISSGSSYEQYF
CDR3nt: TGTGCCAGTAGTATCTCTAGTGGGAGCTCCTACGAGCAGTACTTC

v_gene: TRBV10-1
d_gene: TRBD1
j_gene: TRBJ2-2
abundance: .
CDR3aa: CASSGPGQGAIGELFF
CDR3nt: TGCGCCAGCAGTGGGCCCGGACAGGGGGCGATCGGGGAGCTGTTTTTT

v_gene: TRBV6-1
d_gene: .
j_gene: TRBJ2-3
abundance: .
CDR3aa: CASSVWGRSFDGTQYF
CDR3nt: TGTGCCAGCAGTGTGTGGGGCCGGAGTTTCGATGGTACGCAGTATTTT

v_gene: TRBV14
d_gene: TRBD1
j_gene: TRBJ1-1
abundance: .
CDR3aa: CASSRFGTDREAFF
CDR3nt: TGTGCCAGCAGTCGATTTGGGACAGACCGTGAAGCTTTCTTT